This is a list of T cell receptor beta chains from one sample in a study of identical twins. One entry per CDR3 protein, called by TCRdb with MiXCR from the 5' RACE reads. The sample consists of around 140,000 distinct CDR3 sequences, around 3.5% of them appearing once. Sequencing input: memory T cells sorted from blood. All receptors derive from a man between 18 and 29 years old in good health. Both conserved end residues are part of each CDR3. The order of the fields is clone size, V gene, D gene, J gene, CDR3 DNA, CDR3 protein. A D gene is named only where the DNA matches it firmly. The size field reads how often the clone was seen (once, few, many) or a class if it is expanded.

abundance: many
v_gene: TRBV12-3/TRBV12-4
d_gene: -
j_gene: TRBJ2-7
CDR3nt: TGTGCCAGCAGTCCTCCGGGCAGGGTGACCAACGAGCAGTACTTC
CDR3aa: CASSPPGRVTNEQYF

abundance: many
v_gene: TRBV10-3
d_gene: TRBD2
j_gene: TRBJ2-4
CDR3nt: TGTGCCATCAGTGACGGGACTAGCGGGAGTCTGAACATTCAGTACTTC
CDR3aa: CAISDGTSGSLNIQYF

abundance: many
v_gene: TRBV2
d_gene: TRBD1
j_gene: TRBJ1-1
CDR3nt: TGTGCCAGCAGCGGACAGGCTATGAACACTGAAGCTTTCTTT
CDR3aa: CASSGQAMNTEAFF

abundance: many
v_gene: TRBV7-6
d_gene: -
j_gene: TRBJ2-2
CDR3nt: TGTGCCAGCAGCTTATACGCCAGACAAACCGGGGAGCTGTTTTTT
CDR3aa: CASSLYARQTGELFF

abundance: many
v_gene: TRBV7-9
d_gene: TRBD2
j_gene: TRBJ2-7
CDR3nt: TGTGCCAGCAGCTTGGGGACTAGCATCTACGAGCAGTACTTC
CDR3aa: CASSLGTSIYEQYF

abundance: many
v_gene: TRBV5-5
d_gene: TRBD2
j_gene: TRBJ2-1
CDR3nt: TGTGCCAGCAGCGTTAGCGGGACTAACTACAATGAGCAGTTCTTC
CDR3aa: CASSVSGTNYNEQFF

abundance: many
v_gene: TRBV29-1
d_gene: TRBD1
j_gene: TRBJ2-4
CDR3nt: TGCAGCGCTAGACAGGGGGCAATAAGCATTCAGTACTTC
CDR3aa: CSARQGAISIQYF

abundance: many
v_gene: TRBV5-1
d_gene: TRBD1
j_gene: TRBJ1-1
CDR3nt: TGCGCCAGCAGCTTGGAGGACAGGAGGACTGAAGCTTTCTTT
CDR3aa: CASSLEDRRTEAFF

abundance: many
v_gene: TRBV18
d_gene: TRBD1
j_gene: TRBJ2-4
CDR3nt: TGTGCCAGCTCACCAAGTCTCACAGGGGGTGACCTTCAGTACTTC
CDR3aa: CASSPSLTGGDLQYF

abundance: few
v_gene: TRBV7-9
d_gene: -
j_gene: TRBJ1-1
CDR3nt: TGTGCCAGCAGCCCACGGGTGTACGGATACCACAATGAAGCTTTCTTT
CDR3aa: CASSPRVYGYHNEAFF

abundance: many
v_gene: TRBV27
d_gene: -
j_gene: TRBJ1-2
CDR3nt: TGTGCCAGCAGTTCCTACCCACAAGGGGGCTACACCTTC
CDR3aa: CASSSYPQGGYTF

abundance: many
v_gene: TRBV29-1
d_gene: -
j_gene: TRBJ1-4
CDR3nt: TGCAGCGGCACTTGGGGGCATGAAAAACTGTTTTTT
CDR3aa: CSGTWGHEKLFF

abundance: many
v_gene: TRBV7-9
d_gene: TRBD1
j_gene: TRBJ1-3
CDR3nt: TGTGCCAGCAGCTTACTCTCCAGGGGGAGGTCTGGAAACACCATATATTTT
CDR3aa: CASSLLSRGRSGNTIYF

abundance: few
v_gene: TRBV6-1
d_gene: -
j_gene: TRBJ1-2
CDR3nt: TGTGCCAGCAGTGAAAGCGCGGCTTATGGCTACACCTTC
CDR3aa: CASSESAAYGYTF

abundance: many
v_gene: TRBV24-1
d_gene: -
j_gene: TRBJ2-5
CDR3nt: TGTGCCACCAGTGACTCAGGGTCCCAAGAGACCCAGTACTTC
CDR3aa: CATSDSGSQETQYF

abundance: many
v_gene: TRBV4-2
d_gene: -
j_gene: TRBJ1-4
CDR3nt: TGTGCCAGCAGCCAAGATTTGGGGAGTAATGAAAAACTGTTTTTT
CDR3aa: CASSQDLGSNEKLFF

abundance: many
v_gene: TRBV3-1
d_gene: -
j_gene: TRBJ2-1
CDR3nt: TGTGCCAGCGGACGGGAGAGCGGTGAGCAGTTCTTC
CDR3aa: CASGRESGEQFF

abundance: many
v_gene: TRBV27
d_gene: -
j_gene: TRBJ2-1
CDR3nt: TGTGCCAGCAGGGGCTTCTCCTACAATGAGCAGTTCTTC
CDR3aa: CASRGFSYNEQFF

abundance: many
v_gene: TRBV10-3
d_gene: TRBD2
j_gene: TRBJ2-1
CDR3nt: TGTGCCACCCAACCCTTACTAGCGGGAGTATTTGAGCAGTTCTTC
CDR3aa: CATQPLLAGVFEQFF

abundance: many
v_gene: TRBV2
d_gene: -
j_gene: TRBJ2-1
CDR3nt: TGTGCCAGCAGTGAACTAGCGCAGCAGTTCTTC
CDR3aa: CASSELAQQFF

abundance: few
v_gene: TRBV7-6
d_gene: -
j_gene: TRBJ2-5
CDR3nt: TGTGCCAGCAGCTTGGGATGGGACCAGCAAGAGACCCAGTACTTC
CDR3aa: CASSLGWDQQETQYF

abundance: many
v_gene: TRBV7-8
d_gene: -
j_gene: TRBJ2-4
CDR3nt: TGTGCCAGCAGCGGGCGGAACAGGGAGAACATTCAGTACTTC
CDR3aa: CASSGRNRENIQYF

abundance: many
v_gene: TRBV2
d_gene: -
j_gene: TRBJ2-1
CDR3nt: TGTGCCAGCGGGGAGGATGAGCAGTTCTTC
CDR3aa: CASGEDEQFF

abundance: many
v_gene: TRBV2
d_gene: TRBD1
j_gene: TRBJ2-2
CDR3nt: TGTGCCAGCAGGGGACAGGGCCCAAACACCGGGGAGCTGTTTTTT
CDR3aa: CASRGQGPNTGELFF

abundance: many
v_gene: TRBV20-1
d_gene: TRBD2
j_gene: TRBJ2-1
CDR3nt: TGCAGTGCTAGAGACCTAGCGGGAGGGGGCGAGCAGTTCTTC
CDR3aa: CSARDLAGGGEQFF

abundance: many
v_gene: TRBV20-1
d_gene: -
j_gene: TRBJ1-4
CDR3nt: TGCAGTGCTAGAGCCAGAGGGGGAGGTGAAAAACTGTTTTTT
CDR3aa: CSARARGGGEKLFF

abundance: many
v_gene: TRBV9
d_gene: TRBD1
j_gene: TRBJ1-1
CDR3nt: TGTGCCAGCAGCGTAGAGGGGACTGTGGACAGGAGGGGACACACTGAAGCTTTCTTT
CDR3aa: CASSVEGTVDRRGHTEAFF

abundance: many
v_gene: TRBV14
d_gene: -
j_gene: TRBJ2-2
CDR3nt: TGTGCCAGCAGCCAAGTTCTCGCGACCATCCCCGGGGAGCTGTTTTTT
CDR3aa: CASSQVLATIPGELFF

abundance: many
v_gene: TRBV27
d_gene: TRBD2
j_gene: TRBJ2-1
CDR3nt: TGTGCCAGCACCTCCCGTGGACTAGCGGGACCGAGCTCCTACAATGAGCAGTTCTTC
CDR3aa: CASTSRGLAGPSSYNEQFF

abundance: many
v_gene: TRBV6-5
d_gene: TRBD1
j_gene: TRBJ2-7
CDR3nt: TGTGCCAGCAGTAGTCCGGGACAGGGCTGGTACTTC
CDR3aa: CASSSPGQGWYF

abundance: many
v_gene: TRBV6-1
d_gene: TRBD1
j_gene: TRBJ2-1
CDR3nt: TGTGCCAGCAGGGGACAGGGGTCTCGGGATGAGCAGTTCTTC
CDR3aa: CASRGQGSRDEQFF

abundance: many
v_gene: TRBV2
d_gene: -
j_gene: TRBJ2-1
CDR3nt: TGTGCCGAGAGGACTTACAATGAGCAGTTCTTC
CDR3aa: CAERTYNEQFF

abundance: many
v_gene: TRBV28
d_gene: TRBD1
j_gene: TRBJ1-5
CDR3nt: TGTGCCAGCAGTTCTTGGAAACAGGGACAGGGGAATGTAAAGCCCCAGCATTTT
CDR3aa: CASSSWKQGQGNVKPQHF

abundance: many
v_gene: TRBV9
d_gene: TRBD1
j_gene: TRBJ1-1
CDR3nt: TGTGCCAGCAGCGCCGACAGGGTCACTGAAGCTTTCTTT
CDR3aa: CASSADRVTEAFF

abundance: many
v_gene: TRBV29-1
d_gene: -
j_gene: TRBJ1-2
CDR3nt: TGCAGCGGGAAATGGGGGCGACACTACACCTTC
CDR3aa: CSGKWGRHYTF

abundance: few
v_gene: TRBV20-1
d_gene: -
j_gene: TRBJ1-1
CDR3nt: TGCAGTGTATTTCGGGTCTTGGGTTTCTTT
CDR3aa: CSVFRVLGFF

abundance: many
v_gene: TRBV3-1
d_gene: -
j_gene: TRBJ1-4
CDR3nt: TGTGCCAGCAGCCAGGGGGGCATCTCTGCAACTAATGAAAAACTGTTTTTT
CDR3aa: CASSQGGISATNEKLFF

abundance: many
v_gene: TRBV5-1
d_gene: TRBD1
j_gene: TRBJ2-7
CDR3nt: TGCGCCAGCAGTCGGGACAGATTATACGAGCAGTACTTC
CDR3aa: CASSRDRLYEQYF

abundance: many
v_gene: TRBV4-3
d_gene: TRBD2
j_gene: TRBJ2-1
CDR3nt: TGCGCCAGCAGCCCCGGACCGGGACTAGAGGCTGGTGAGCAGTTCTTC
CDR3aa: CASSPGPGLEAGEQFF

abundance: many
v_gene: TRBV20-1
d_gene: -
j_gene: TRBJ1-6
CDR3nt: TGCAGTGCTGGGGACGAGAATTCACCCCTCCACTTT
CDR3aa: CSAGDENSPLHF

abundance: many
v_gene: TRBV9
d_gene: -
j_gene: TRBJ2-6
CDR3nt: TGTGCCAGCAGCGTCCGGAGGGAGGCTGGGGCCAACGTCCTGACTTTC
CDR3aa: CASSVRREAGANVLTF

abundance: many
v_gene: TRBV7-8
d_gene: -
j_gene: TRBJ1-5
CDR3nt: TGTGCCAGCAGCTTTGACAGAGGTCGGACCTATCAGCCCCAGCATTTT
CDR3aa: CASSFDRGRTYQPQHF

abundance: many
v_gene: TRBV5-1
d_gene: TRBD1
j_gene: TRBJ1-1
CDR3nt: TGCGCCAGTCATACAGGGGGCGCGGGCACTGAAGCTTTCTTT
CDR3aa: CASHTGGAGTEAFF

abundance: many
v_gene: TRBV15
d_gene: -
j_gene: TRBJ2-1
CDR3nt: TGTGCCACCAGCAGACTAACAAAGGCGCGGGTGCAGTTCTTC
CDR3aa: CATSRLTKARVQFF

abundance: many
v_gene: TRBV7-2
d_gene: TRBD2
j_gene: TRBJ2-7
CDR3nt: TGTGCCAGCAGCGAGAGACCTAGCGGGTACGAGCAGTACTTC
CDR3aa: CASSERPSGYEQYF

abundance: many
v_gene: TRBV5-1
d_gene: -
j_gene: TRBJ2-2
CDR3nt: TGCGCCAGCAGCGCTCGTGCCGGGGAGCTGTTTTTT
CDR3aa: CASSARAGELFF

abundance: many
v_gene: TRBV20-1
d_gene: -
j_gene: TRBJ2-3
CDR3nt: TGCAGTACGCTAGGGTATGGTCTGGCTAGCACAGATACGCAGTATTTT
CDR3aa: CSTLGYGLASTDTQYF

abundance: many
v_gene: TRBV5-1
d_gene: -
j_gene: TRBJ1-1
CDR3nt: TGCGCCAGCAGACATCAGGGATTGCCCGCGGTGAACACTGAAGCTTTCTTT
CDR3aa: CASRHQGLPAVNTEAFF

abundance: many
v_gene: TRBV20-1
d_gene: TRBD2
j_gene: TRBJ2-7
CDR3nt: TGCAGTGCTAGAGTTGGGACTAGCGGGAGTGGGTACGAGCAGTACTTC
CDR3aa: CSARVGTSGSGYEQYF

abundance: many
v_gene: TRBV4-1
d_gene: -
j_gene: TRBJ2-5
CDR3nt: TGCGCCAGCAGCCAAGGGACTGTTTACCAAGAGACCCAGTACTTC
CDR3aa: CASSQGTVYQETQYF

abundance: many
v_gene: TRBV20-1
d_gene: TRBD1
j_gene: TRBJ2-7
CDR3nt: TGCAGTGCTAGGGACAGGGTAACGGACGAGCAGTACTTC
CDR3aa: CSARDRVTDEQYF

abundance: few
v_gene: TRBV6-2/TRBV6-3
d_gene: -
j_gene: TRBJ2-1
CDR3nt: TGTGCCAGCACCAACGGAGGCGGGCCCGTCTTC
CDR3aa: CASTNGGGPVF